The 2 T cell receptor beta chains given below trace back to one sample, sequenced in a study of blood T cell repertoires in COVID-19. Data came from immunoSEQ multiplex PCR; TCRdb stores just in-frame clones and leaves some out. The sample lists nearly 80,000 clones, 87% occurring once. Sequencing used peripheral blood. These receptors came from a woman of 80 years or more with active or convalescent COVID-19.

V gene TRBV29-1 combines with J gene TRBJ1-2, with D maybe TRBD1 (5 bases). V lost 4 bases and J 1 base, leaving 13 bases between the germline ends. Per the germline V gene, CDR1 is SQVTM and CDR2 is ANQGSEA. This CDR3 is 14 amino acids long. The chain's CDR3 is CSVGAGWNNYGYTF. The CDR3 DNA is TGCAGCGTTGGAGCAGGGTGGAATAACTATGGCTACACCTTC.

A single count supports this clone. V and J are TRBV19 and TRBJ1-3; 7 nucleotides agree with TRBD1. This CDR3 has 15 amino acids. The junction had 2 bases not matched to a gene; V was cut back by 3 bases and J by 0 bases. Germline lookup yields CDR1 LNHDA and CDR2 SQIVND (reference sequence). This CDR3 reads CASSIDRASGNTIYF. The CDR3 bases are TGTGCCAGTAGTATTGACAGGGCCTCTGGAAACACCATATATTTT.